This is a list of T cell receptor beta chains from one sample in a study of T cell responses to AZD1222 COVID-19 vaccine. Sequencing used immunoSEQ multiplex PCR; TCRdb keeps in-frame clones, though not all of them. The sample has some 120,000 clones; around 88% are singletons. The sample consisted of peripheral blood, taken on day 0 of AZD1222 vaccination. These receptors originate from an adult in good health. Both conserved end residues are part of each CDR3. Fields, in order: clone size, D gene, J gene, V gene, CDR3 protein, CDR3 DNA. D genes are given only for firm matches. Clone size is shown for a subset of rows, as once, few, many or a class of expanded clone.

clone_size: .; d_call: .; j_call: TRBJ1-6; v_call: TRBV2; cdr3_aa: CASIEDHSSYNSPLHF; cdr3_nt: TGTGCCAGCATCGAGGACCACAGCTCCTATAATTCACCCCTCCACTTT
clone_size: once; d_call: .; j_call: TRBJ1-5; v_call: TRBV12-5; cdr3_aa: CASGSSQRGQPQHF; cdr3_nt: TGTGCTAGTGGTTCCTCACAGAGGGGGCAGCCCCAGCATTTT
clone_size: .; d_call: TRBD1; j_call: TRBJ2-3; v_call: TRBV27; cdr3_aa: CASSPQGADTQYF; cdr3_nt: TGTGCCAGCAGTCCACAGGGGGCGGATACGCAGTATTTT
clone_size: .; d_call: .; j_call: TRBJ2-3; v_call: TRBV11-2; cdr3_aa: CASSFTVGTDTQYF; cdr3_nt: TGTGCCAGCAGCTTCACCGTCGGCACAGATACGCAGTATTTT
clone_size: .; d_call: .; j_call: TRBJ1-4; v_call: TRBV5-4; cdr3_aa: CASQTNRGEKLFF; cdr3_nt: TGTGCCAGCCAGACGAATCGTGGTGAAAAACTGTTTTTT
clone_size: few; d_call: .; j_call: TRBJ1-5; v_call: TRBV29-1; cdr3_aa: CSVEFQEISNQPQHF; cdr3_nt: TGCAGCGTTGAATTCCAGGAGATTAGCAATCAGCCCCAGCATTTT
clone_size: few; d_call: TRBD2; j_call: TRBJ2-1; v_call: TRBV7-3; cdr3_aa: CASSLTSGAHEQFF; cdr3_nt: TGTGCCAGCAGCTTAACTAGCGGGGCCCATGAGCAGTTCTTC
clone_size: .; d_call: .; j_call: TRBJ2-7; v_call: TRBV28; cdr3_aa: CASSGTTGMYEQYF; cdr3_nt: TGTGCCAGCAGTGGGACCACAGGGATGTACGAGCAGTACTTC
clone_size: .; d_call: TRBD1; j_call: TRBJ1-2; v_call: TRBV10-2; cdr3_aa: CASSKPDRTNYGYTF; cdr3_nt: TGCGCCAGCAGTAAGCCGGACAGGACTAACTATGGCTACACCTTC
clone_size: .; d_call: .; j_call: TRBJ1-2; v_call: TRBV29-1; cdr3_aa: CSVERTRGREWGYTF; cdr3_nt: TGCAGCGTTGAAAGGACCAGGGGCAGGGAATGGGGCTACACCTTC
clone_size: .; d_call: TRBD1; j_call: TRBJ1-4; v_call: TRBV28; cdr3_aa: CASSPGQARGNEKLFF; cdr3_nt: TGTGCCAGCAGCCCGGGACAGGCGAGGGGTAATGAAAAACTGTTTTTT
clone_size: .; d_call: .; j_call: TRBJ2-7; v_call: TRBV10-3; cdr3_aa: CAIAGGYEQYF; cdr3_nt: TGTGCCATCGCTGGGGGCTACGAGCAGTACTTC
clone_size: .; d_call: .; j_call: TRBJ1-1; v_call: TRBV15; cdr3_aa: CATSSLERANTEAFF; cdr3_nt: TGTGCCACCAGCAGTCTAGAGCGGGCTAACACTGAAGCTTTCTTT
clone_size: once; d_call: .; j_call: TRBJ2-7; v_call: TRBV29-1; cdr3_aa: CSVEGGAGEQYF; cdr3_nt: TGCAGCGTTGAGGGGGGCGCGGGGGAGCAGTACTTC
clone_size: .; d_call: .; j_call: TRBJ1-4; v_call: TRBV27; cdr3_aa: CASSPRGATNEKLFF; cdr3_nt: TGTGCCAGCAGTCCAAGGGGCGCAACTAATGAAAAACTGTTTTTT